One and the same sample provided the 27 T cell receptor beta chains below, sequenced in a study of patients and donors after allogeneic stem cell transplantation. One entry per CDR3 protein, called by TCRdb with MiXCR from the RT-PCR reads. Of about 410,000 distinct CDR3 sequences in the sample, under 20% were seen once. The material sequenced was blood, either unsorted or a sorted T cell fraction (not recorded which). The origin of the receptors is a human donor who was either an allogeneic HSCT recipient or a stem cell or donor lymphocyte infusion donor (not recorded which). It is not recorded whose cells these are; they may come from a transplant donor.

This sequence joins TRBV6-2 or TRBV6-3 and TRBJ1-1; TRBD1 aligns across 7 bases. The CDR3 is 14 residues long. J gave up 0 bases and V 7 bases, and 5 bases lay outside the gene matches. In germline, CDR1 is MNHEY, CDR2 SVGEGT. CDR3 loop: CASTGDRMNTEAFF. CDR3 sequence (DNA): TGTGCCAGCACCGGGGACAGAATGAACACTGAAGCTTTCTTT.

This chain uses TRBV25-1 with TRBJ1-5, with D possibly being TRBD1 (6 bases). Germline CDR1 is MGHDK and CDR2 is SYGVNS. V was shortened by 2 bases and J by 4 bases, with 12 bases between the two germline ends. CDR3 length: 15 residues. CDR3 loop: CASSESQGRNQPQHF. The CDR3 DNA follows: TGTGCCAGCAGTGAAAGCCAGGGGCGGAATCAGCCCCAGCATTTT. Full variable domain (remainder filled in from reference TRBV25-1 and TRBJ1-5): EADIYQTPRYLVIGTGKKITLECSQTMGHDKMYWYQQDPGMELHLIHYSYGVNSTEKGDLSSESTVSRIRTEHFPLTLESARPSHTSQYLCASSESQGRNQPQHFGDGTRLSIL.

This clonotype was counted at least ten times. No DNA is shown, since the ends of the CDR3 on it are uncertain; the CDR3 is the one TCRdb lists. V is TRBV6-5 and J is TRBJ1-6. The germline V gene encodes CDR1 MNHEY and CDR2 SVGAGI. The CDR3 length is 17 residues, termini included. The CDR3 reads CASSYFGPSSYNSPLHF.

This clonotype was detected only a few times. V is TRBV4-3 and J is TRBJ1-3; TRBD1 agrees at 8 bases. Germline values: CDR1 LGHNA, CDR2 YSLEER. This CDR3 has 17 residues. Trimming took 0 bases from V and 2 from J; bases not matched to a gene: 6. CDR3 bases: TGCGCCAGCAGCCAAGATCCGACAGGGGTACCTGGAAACACCATATATTTT. It encodes CASSQDPTGVPGNTIYF.

This clonotype has at least ten counts. This chain uses TRBV5-1 with TRBJ1-2; possible D gene TRBD1, 5 bases. This CDR3 contains 15 residues. Germline V lookup: CDR1 SGHRS, CDR2 YFSETQ. The V end was cut by 5 bases, the J end by 4 bases, with 18 bases between. The CDR3 spells CASSHPGRKFYGYTF. In DNA form, the CDR3 reads TGCGCCAGCAGTCACCCGGGACGGAAGTTCTATGGCTACACCTTC.

This clonotype occurred a few times. This chain links TRBV29-1 with TRBJ2-1; 8 nucleotides align to TRBD2. There are 17 residues in the CDR3. V dropped 0 bases and J dropped 3; count of bases not matched to a gene: 10. Per germline, CDR1 SQVTM and CDR2 ANQGSEA. The CDR3 DNA reads as TGCAGCGTTGAAGATGGAACCCGCGGGGGGCACTACAATGAGCAGTTCTTC. Residues: CSVEDGTRGGHYNEQFF.

This clonotype was picked up a small number of times. The chain has TRBV1 and TRBJ1-3. TRBV1 is a documented pseudogene. The CDR3 runs 13 residues. The CDR3 spells CTSSQVLGNTIYF. The CDR3 nucleotides read TGCACCAGCAGCCAGGTTCTTGGAAACACCATATATTTT.

This clonotype occurred a few times. The gene calls are TRBV20-1 and TRBJ2-1, with 10 bases fitting TRBD2. Unmatched junction bases numbered 11, after V lost 6 bases and J lost 6 bases. This CDR3 has 15 amino acids. Looked up from germline, CDR1 is DFQATT and CDR2 is SNEGSKA (reference sequence). The CDR3: CSAPPPGLAINEQFF. The DNA of the CDR3 is TGCAGTGCACCCCCCCCGGGACTAGCGATCAATGAGCAGTTCTTC.

This clonotype has just a few counts. This sequence joins TRBV20-1 and TRBJ1-2; TRBD1 agrees at 7 bases. With V trimmed by 1 base and J by 3 bases, 5 bases remained unmatched. The germline V gene has CDR1 DFQATT and CDR2 SNEGSKA (reference sequence). The CDR3 sequence is 14 residues long. The CDR3 reads CSARAGQAYYGYTF. Written as DNA, the CDR3 is TGCAGTGCTAGAGCTGGACAGGCATACTATGGCTACACCTTC.

V is TRBV7-9 and J is TRBJ2-2, with TRBD2 matching 8 bases. Trimming removed 1 base from V and 2 bases from J; junction bases left unmatched: 3. The CDR3 is made up of 16 amino acids. CDR1 is SEHNR and CDR2 is FQNEAQ in the germline V gene (reference sequence). The CDR3 coding sequence is TGTGCCAGCAGCTTAGGGACTAGCCCTAACACCGGGGAGCTGTTTTTT. Translated, it gives CASSLGTSPNTGELFF.

The chain uses TRBV5-1 and TRBJ2-5, with a tentative D call TRBD1 (6 bases). Trimming removed 4 bases at V and 5 bases at J, with 18 bases between. CDR3 length: 15 residues. Per germline, CDR1 SGHRS and CDR2 YFSETQ. The CDR3 sequence is CASSVQGPQGETQYF. The CDR3 DNA sequence: TGCGCCAGCAGCGTCCAAGGACCCCAGGGGGAGACCCAGTACTTC. Drawing the rest from reference TRBV5-1 and TRBJ2-5, the complete variable domain is KAGVTQTPRYLIKTRGQQVTLSCSPISGHRSVSWYQQTPGQGLQFLFEYFSETQRNKGNFPGRFSGRQFSNSRSEMNVSTLELGDSALYLCASSVQGPQGETQYFGPGTRLLVL.

This chain connects TRBV20-1 to TRBJ1-2, with 9 bases identical to TRBD1. The CDR3 is 11 residues long. V lost 3 bases, J lost 10 bases, and 3 bases stayed unmatched. The germline gives CDR1 DFQATT, CDR2 SNEGSKA (reference sequence). CDR3 sequence: CSASGDRDYTF. The CDR3, as DNA: TGCAGTGCTAGTGGGGACAGGGACTACACCTTC.

This clonotype was seen more than once but under ten times. This rearrangement joins TRBV12-3 or TRBV12-4 to TRBJ2-7; 8 nucleotides match TRBD1. With V trimmed by 6 bases and J by 2 bases, 3 bases remained unmatched. This CDR3 is built from 13 residues. This CDR3 is CASRTGAAYEQYF. The CDR3 nucleotides read TGTGCCAGCAGGACAGGGGCCGCCTACGAGCAGTACTTC.

The chain has TRBV20-1 and TRBJ2-3, with D tentatively TRBD1 (5 bases). This CDR3 has 14 amino acids. Trimming pared 6 bases from V and 1 base from J, leaving 14 bases between. From germline, CDR1 is DFQATT and CDR2 SNEGSKA (reference sequence). Written as DNA, the CDR3 is TGCAGTGCCCCCGAGGTAGGGGGCACAGATACGCAGTATTTT. Translated, it gives CSAPEVGGTDTQYF.

The chain combines TRBV29-1 with TRBJ1-2; D is unclear. Trimming took off 3 bases at V and 5 bases at J, with 13 bases between the two ends. The CDR3 sequence is 13 residues long. Germline CDR1 and CDR2: SQVTM and ANQGSEA. In DNA, the CDR3 is TGCAGCGTTGAGGTCGGGGAGGGTTATGGCTACACCTTC. It specifies CSVEVGEGYGYTF.

The genes are TRBV30 and TRBJ2-7, with TRBD1 as a possible D gene (5 bases). In germline, CDR1 is GTSNPN, CDR2 SVGIG (reference sequence). This CDR3 has 12 residues. Trimming took off 5 bases at V and 7 bases at J, with 15 bases between the two ends. The chain's CDR3 is CAWQGQDKEQYF. DNA for the CDR3: TGTGCCTGGCAAGGGCAGGACAAGGAGCAGTACTTC.

The chain joins TRBV21-1 to TRBJ1-3; TRBD1 is the table's D call, not checked against the DNA. TRBV21-1 is reported as a pseudogene. CDR3 length equals 15 residues. The CDR3 spells CASSSAGGSGNTIYF. The DNA for the CDR3 is TGTGCCAGCAGCAGTGCCGGGGGTTCCGGAAACACCATATATTTT.

In its sample, this clonotype was seen many times. This rearrangement joins TRBV10-2 to TRBJ2-1; no definite D call. The germline V gene has CDR1 WSHSY and CDR2 SAAADI. This CDR3 has 12 amino acids. V lost 4 bases and J lost 8, with 9 bases in between. CDR3 loop: CASSATSYEQFF. CDR3 coding DNA: TGCGCCAGCAGTGCAACCAGCTATGAGCAGTTCTTC.

This clonotype was counted between two and nine times. For the CDR3, the DNA is TGTGCCAGCAGCCAACAACAGGCCTACGAGCAGTACTTC. It is translated as CASSQQQAYEQYF. The chain couples TRBV3-1 to TRBJ2-7; possibly TRBD1 for D (5 bases). This CDR3 region has 13 residues. The germline CDR1 and CDR2 sequences are LGHDT and YNNKEL (reference sequence). Trimming cost V 2 bases and J 2 bases, with 7 bases left between them.

The table lists this clonotype with a few counts. The gene calls are TRBV12-3 or TRBV12-4 and TRBJ1-1; D gene ambiguous. V shed 3 bases and J shed 3 bases, with 8 bases lying between them. The CDR3 is 13 residues long. In DNA form, the CDR3 reads TGTGCCAGCAGTTTGAAGGAAGACACTGAAGCTTTCTTT. Translation gives CASSLKEDTEAFF.

This clonotype was observed a handful of times. The genes are TRBV18 and TRBJ2-6; D could derive from TRBD1 or TRBD2 (5 bases each). Germline lookup yields CDR1 KGHSH and CDR2 LQKENI. The CDR3 sequence is 18 residues long. Trimming left V 0 bases short and J 1 base short, with 13 bases between. CDR3 sequence: CASSPPGTVTSGANVLTF. In DNA form, the CDR3 reads TGTGCCAGCTCACCACCAGGGACCGTTACTTCTGGGGCCAACGTCCTGACTTTC.

The rearrangement links TRBV24-1 to TRBJ2-5; no reliable D call. The length of the CDR3 is 14 residues. CDR1 is KGHDR and CDR2 is SFDVKD in the germline V gene. Trimming took 3 bases from V and 1 from J, leaving 8 bases between them. CDR3 protein: CATSDAGFQETQYF. The CDR3 coding sequence is TGTGCCACCAGTGATGCCGGGTTCCAAGAGACCCAGTACTTC.

This clonotype has just a few counts. At one end, the junction sequence differs from germline, possibly due to a read error. The chain uses TRBV7-7 and TRBJ2-5, with D perhaps being TRBD1 or TRBD2 (5 bases each). The germline gives CDR1 SSHAT, CDR2 FNYEAQ (reference sequence). This CDR3 is 14 amino acids long. The CDR3 spells CASSLTGTRQTQYF. The CDR3 nucleotides are TGTGCTAGCAGCTTAACCGGGACCAGACAGACCCAGTACTTC.

This rearrangement joins TRBV29-1 to TRBJ2-3; tentatively, D is TRBD1 (6 bases). This CDR3 has 13 residues. Germline lookup yields CDR1 SQVTM and CDR2 ANQGSEA. The ends were cut back, 7 bases at V and 2 bases at J, with 13 bases in the middle. The DNA for the CDR3 is TGCAGCGCCGGACAGCGAACCACAGATACGCAGTATTTT. Encoded protein: CSAGQRTTDTQYF.

In this sample, this clonotype turned up a few times. The chain carries TRBV5-1 and TRBJ2-1; 8 bases map to TRBD1. CDR3 size: 14 residues. CDR1 and CDR2 (germline): SGHRS, YFSETQ. After removal of 1 base from V and 8 bases from J, the junction contained 5 bases not matched to a gene. CDR3 residues: CASSLRQGADEQFF. CDR3 coding DNA: TGCGCCAGCAGCTTGAGGCAGGGGGCCGATGAGCAGTTCTTC.

This clonotype was detected ten times or more. The chain has TRBV29-1 and TRBJ2-1; 7 bases match TRBD1. Germline V gene data show CDR1 as SQVTM and CDR2 as ANQGSEA. This CDR3 has 15 residues. J was trimmed by 2 bases and V by 7 bases; bases with no gene match: 11. The CDR3 sequence is CSASTGTEAYNEQFF. The CDR3 nucleotides read TGCAGCGCGAGTACCGGGACAGAAGCCTACAATGAGCAGTTCTTC.

The chain links TRBV20-1 to TRBJ2-1, with D unresolved. The CDR3 runs to 15 residues. V shed 4 bases and J shed 4 bases, with 17 bases lying between them. Germline loops: CDR1 DFQATT, CDR2 SNEGSKA (reference sequence). CDR3 nucleotide sequence: TGCAGTGCTATCCATCAGGCGGAACTTTACAATGAGCAGTTCTTC. Protein sequence: CSAIHQAELYNEQFF.